Listed below are T cell receptor beta chains from one sample, sequenced in a study of neurological immune-mediated disorders. TCRdb re-called the 5' RACE reads through MiXCR, storing one row per CDR3 protein. The repertoire includes some 54,000 distinct CDR3 sequences, over 8.5% of them detected once, and approximately 7% sits in the top ten. The sample taken for sequencing was PBMCs. Receptors originate from a male donor with HTLV-1-associated myelopathy (HAM/TSP). CDR3s include the opening cysteine and the closing phenylalanine or tryptophan. A D gene is named only where the DNA matches it firmly. For some rows the clone size is stated as once, few or many, or as a class when expanded; others skip it.

j_call	v_call	d_call	clone_size	cdr3_nt	cdr3_aa
TRBJ2-5	TRBV29-1	TRBD2	many	TGCAGCGTTGGGACTAGCGGCCAAGAGACCCAGTACTTC	CSVGTSGQETQYF
TRBJ2-1	TRBV7-9	.	many	TGTGCCAGCAGCTTATCCGGGAACAATGAGCAGTTCTTC	CASSLSGNNEQFF
TRBJ1-6	TRBV6-1	TRBD1	many	TGTGCCAGCAATAACAGGGGCCCCAGCTCCTATAATTCACCCCTCCACTTT	CASNNRGPSSYNSPLHF
TRBJ1-5	TRBV16	.	many	TGTGCCAGCAGCCAATCAGGAAGTCAGCCCCAGCATTTT	CASSQSGSQPQHF
TRBJ1-1	TRBV5-5	TRBD1	many	TGTGCCAGCAGCAGCCAACAGGGGGTCACTGAAGCTTTCTTT	CASSSQQGVTEAFF
TRBJ1-1	TRBV18	.	.	TGTGCCATCTCAACGACACAGAACACTGAAGCTTTCTTT	CAISTTQNTEAFF
TRBJ2-3	TRBV6-5	TRBD1	many	TGTGCCAGCAGTTACCAGGGGGAAAGCACAGATACGCAGTATTTT	CASSYQGESTDTQYF
TRBJ2-2	TRBV4-1	.	many	TGCGCCAGCAGCCAAGAAGGTTCCGGGGAGCTGTTTTTT	CASSQEGSGELFF
TRBJ2-6	TRBV7-8	.	.	TGTGCCAGCAGCTTAAGAGAACACCAGAGCTCTGGGGCCAACGTCCTGACTTTC	CASSLREHQSSGANVLTF
TRBJ2-3	TRBV6-5	.	many	TGTGCCAGCAGCCAAACGGGGGTTAGCACAGATACGCAGTATTTT	CASSQTGVSTDTQYF
TRBJ2-7	TRBV20-1	.	many	TGCAGTGCTAGCTCTCGAAACACTTTAAGGGACGAGCAGTACTTC	CSASSRNTLRDEQYF
TRBJ2-7	TRBV5-6	TRBD2	.	TGTGCCAGCAGCTTGATGGGACTAGCGGGGGGCAACGAGCAGTACTTC	CASSLMGLAGGNEQYF
TRBJ1-1	TRBV30	.	many	TGTGCCTGGAGTGGGCAGCAGGCTCCACTTGAAGCTTTCTTT	CAWSGQQAPLEAFF
TRBJ1-5	TRBV12-3/TRBV12-4	.	.	TGTGCCAGCAGTTCCTCATTTGGTCAGCCCCAGCATTTT	CASSSSFGQPQHF
TRBJ2-7	TRBV7-9	.	many	TGTGCCAGCAGCTTGATGACGGAGTCCTACGAGCAGTACTTC	CASSLMTESYEQYF
TRBJ1-5	TRBV12-3/TRBV12-4	TRBD1	many	TGTGCCAGCAGTTTCAAGAATATCGGACAGGGGCCTCAGCCCCAGCATTTT	CASSFKNIGQGPQPQHF
TRBJ1-1	TRBV5-6	.	many	TGTGCCAGCAGCTTGGTCCCCACGGGAACTGAAGCTTTCTTT	CASSLVPTGTEAFF
TRBJ2-2	TRBV5-6	.	many	TGTGCCAGCAGCTTGCGGATAGGGGCCACCGGGGAGCTGTTTTTT	CASSLRIGATGELFF
TRBJ1-6	TRBV5-1	.	many	TGCGCCAGCAGCTTGAGTCCGGACACATCTTCACCCCTCCACTTT	CASSLSPDTSSPLHF
TRBJ2-6	TRBV18	TRBD2	.	TGTGCCAGCTCACCGGGCGGCAGGGAGGGTCCTGGGGCCAACGTCCTGACTTTC	CASSPGGREGPGANVLTF
TRBJ2-3	TRBV5-1	TRBD2	many	TGCGCCAGCAGCCAAACAAGCGGGGATTCCTATACGCAGTATTTT	CASSQTSGDSYTQYF
TRBJ2-5	TRBV29-1	.	many	TGCAGCGTTGAAGGGGTAATCGAGACCCAGTACTTC	CSVEGVIETQYF
TRBJ2-1	TRBV20-1	TRBD2	many	TGCAGTGCTAGGACTAGCGGGGGGGCGGATGAGCAGTTCTTC	CSARTSGGADEQFF
TRBJ2-7	TRBV10-3	.	few	TGTGCCATCAGTGAGTCCGCGACAGGACCCCGGCTCAACGAGCAGTACTTC	CAISESATGPRLNEQYF
TRBJ1-4	TRBV28	.	many	TGTGCCAGCAGGGGTGGGGCTGAAAAACTGTTTTTT	CASRGGAEKLFF
TRBJ2-7	TRBV18	.	.	TGTGCCAGCTCACCCGCGACAGTGAACGAGCAGTACTTC	CASSPATVNEQYF
TRBJ2-1	TRBV6-2/TRBV6-3	.	many	TGTGCCAGCAGCCTTACTGGGGGTGAGCAGTTCTTC	CASSLTGGEQFF
TRBJ2-5	TRBV5-6	.	many	TGTGCCAGCAGCCCTCGACTGCCGTCGCGGGAGACCCAGTACTTC	CASSPRLPSRETQYF
TRBJ1-5	TRBV29-1	TRBD1	.	TGCAGCGTTGGGACAGGGGCGCATCAGCCCCAGCATTTT	CSVGTGAHQPQHF
TRBJ2-1	TRBV11-2	.	.	TGTGCCAGCAGCTTAGTCAGGGGCCCCTACAATGAGCAGTTCTTC	CASSLVRGPYNEQFF
TRBJ1-4	TRBV5-1	TRBD1	many	TGCGCCAGCAGCTCGGGACAGGGGAACGAAAAACTGTTTTTT	CASSSGQGNEKLFF
TRBJ2-5	TRBV10-2	.	many	TGCGCCAGCAGTGAACGTTCGGAGACCCAGTACTTC	CASSERSETQYF
TRBJ1-2	TRBV20-1	TRBD1	many	TGCAGTGCCTCCCCCCGGACAGGGGTGGGTGGCTACACCTTC	CSASPRTGVGGYTF
TRBJ1-5	TRBV19	TRBD1	many	TGTGCCAGTAGGCCGAAACAGGGGATGGGTCAGCCCCAGCATTTT	CASRPKQGMGQPQHF
TRBJ2-5	TRBV20-1	TRBD1	many	TGCAGTGCTAGAGATGTGGCAGGGGGAGAGACCCAGTACTTC	CSARDVAGGETQYF
TRBJ2-5	TRBV12-3/TRBV12-4	.	many	TGTGCCAGCACAGGGAAGGGAGAGACCCAGTACTTC	CASTGKGETQYF
TRBJ2-1	TRBV2	.	many	TGTGCCAGCGGTGGTGGTGAGCAGTTCTTC	CASGGGEQFF
TRBJ1-2	TRBV18	.	.	TGTGCCAGCTCACCCTCGTCCGGGTCCCCCTATGGCTACACCTTC	CASSPSSGSPYGYTF
TRBJ2-3	TRBV24-1	TRBD1	many	TGTGCCACCAGTGACCCCGGACAGGGGAGCACAGATACGCAGTATTTT	CATSDPGQGSTDTQYF
TRBJ1-1	TRBV6-4	.	.	TGTGCCAGCAGCGGGAACCGCCGACCTGAAGCTTTCTTT	CASSGNRRPEAFF
TRBJ1-5	TRBV28	TRBD1	many	TGTGCCAGCACCGTACAGGGGGTGGGCAATCAGCCCCAGCATTTT	CASTVQGVGNQPQHF
TRBJ2-3	TRBV9	.	few	TGTGCCAGCAGCGAACAGGGTTATAGAGCAGATACGCAGTATTTT	CASSEQGYRADTQYF
TRBJ2-7	TRBV5-6	.	many	TGTGCCAGCAGCCGGAGGGGGACACTACCCTACGAGCAGTACTTC	CASSRRGTLPYEQYF
TRBJ1-3	TRBV28	.	.	TGTGCCAGCAGCCGACAATTGGGAAACACCATATATTTT	CASSRQLGNTIYF
TRBJ1-1	TRBV3-1	.	many	TGTGCCAGCAAAGACGGATTAGGACAGAACACTGAAGCTTTCTTT	CASKDGLGQNTEAFF
TRBJ1-5	TRBV12-3/TRBV12-4	.	many	TGTGCCAGCAGTTTACGGTTGGAGGGTCAGCCCCAGCATTTT	CASSLRLEGQPQHF
TRBJ1-6	TRBV7-2	TRBD1	many	TGTGCCAGCAGCCGCGAGGGGGACAGGGGAATGAATTCACCCCTCCACTTT	CASSREGDRGMNSPLHF
TRBJ2-1	TRBV5-1	.	few	TGCGCCAGCAGCTTGCGGCCTGGGGGGCGGAGGAGGACATCAAATGAGCAGTTCTTC	CASSLRPGGRRRTSNEQFF
TRBJ2-5	TRBV6-1	TRBD1	many	TGTGCCAGCAGCTCAGGGGGCATTATGCTGGAGACCCAGTACTTC	CASSSGGIMLETQYF
TRBJ1-5	TRBV7-2	.	many	TGTGCCAGCAGCCCCAGGCGGGGTCAACAGCCCCAGCATTTT	CASSPRRGQQPQHF
TRBJ1-1	TRBV5-1	.	few	TGCGCCAGCAGCCGAGGAGGACATAACACTGCAGCTTTCTTT	CASSRGGHNTAAFF
TRBJ2-1	TRBV7-2	.	once	TGTGCCAGCAGCTTAGCTGACTACCCCTCTGATCAGTTCTTC	CASSLADYPSDQFF